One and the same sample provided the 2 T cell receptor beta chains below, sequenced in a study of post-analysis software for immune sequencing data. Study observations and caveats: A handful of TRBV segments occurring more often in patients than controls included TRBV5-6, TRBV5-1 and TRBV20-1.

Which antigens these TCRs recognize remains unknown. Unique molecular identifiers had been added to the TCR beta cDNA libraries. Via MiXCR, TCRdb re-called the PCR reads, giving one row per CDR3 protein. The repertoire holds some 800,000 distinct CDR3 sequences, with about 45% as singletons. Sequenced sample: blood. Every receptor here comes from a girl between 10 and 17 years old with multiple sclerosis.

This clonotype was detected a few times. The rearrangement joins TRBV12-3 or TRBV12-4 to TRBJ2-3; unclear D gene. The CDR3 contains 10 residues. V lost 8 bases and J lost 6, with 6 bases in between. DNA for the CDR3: TGTGCCAGCTCCTTCGATACGCAGTATTTT. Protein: CASSFDTQYF.

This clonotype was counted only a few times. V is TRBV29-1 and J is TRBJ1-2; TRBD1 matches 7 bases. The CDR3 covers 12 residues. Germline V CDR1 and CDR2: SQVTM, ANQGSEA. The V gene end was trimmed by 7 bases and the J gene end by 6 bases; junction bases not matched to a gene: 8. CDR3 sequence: CSAPRGHDGYTF. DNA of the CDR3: TGCAGCGCCCCTAGGGGGCACGATGGCTACACCTTC.